Following are 9 T cell receptor beta chains from one sample sequenced in a study of identical twins. TCRdb reprocessed the 5' RACE reads via MiXCR and lists one record per CDR3 protein. In the table there are a few hundred thousand distinct CDR3 sequences, about 8.9% of which are singletons. These same data were also listed under a study on yellow fever vaccine responses in identical twins.

The source material was memory (CD45RO+) T cells sorted from blood. These receptors all stem from a young woman in good health.

This clonotype was counted many times. The chain uses TRBV29-1 and TRBJ2-3, with 8 bases aligning to TRBD1. This CDR3 region has 14 residues. The V gene's germline CDR1 is SQVTM and CDR2 ANQGSEA. J was trimmed by 5 bases and V by 6 bases; bases with no gene match: 10. The CDR3 loop is CSVLRQGNLDTQYF. The CDR3 DNA reads TGCAGCGTCCTAAGACAGGGGAATTTAGATACGCAGTATTTT.

This clonotype was seen a handful of times. This sequence joins TRBV6-5 and TRBJ2-7; 8 bases are a match to TRBD1. The V and J ends lost 2 bases and 4 bases, in that order; junction bases with no gene match: 10. CDR1 is MNHEY and CDR2 is SVGAGI in the germline V gene. The CDR3 is 16 amino acids. The CDR3 is CASSYGGQGSRYEQYF. The DNA for the CDR3 is TGTGCCAGCAGTTACGGAGGACAGGGTAGTCGGTACGAGCAGTACTTC.

V usage is TRBV5-5 and J usage is TRBJ2-1, with D possibly being TRBD2 (6 bases). The CDR3 covers 16 residues. Germline V lookup: CDR1 SGHKS, CDR2 YYEKEE (reference sequence). V dropped 0 bases and J dropped 9 bases, with 19 bases sitting between them. In nucleotides, the CDR3 is TGTGCCAGCAGCTTGGCTTTAGGAGCTAGCGCCACTGAGCAGTTCTTC. Translated: CASSLALGASATEQFF. The full variable domain, completed using reference TRBV5-5 and TRBJ2-1, is DAGVTQSPTHLIKTRGQQVTLRCSPISGHKSVSWYQQVLGQGPQFIFQYYEKEERGRGNFPDRFSARQFPNYSSELNVNALLLGDSALYLCASSLALGASATEQFFGPGTRLTVL.

This chain links TRBV28 with TRBJ2-4; the D is unclear. Germline V gene data show CDR1 as MDHEN and CDR2 as SYDVKM. The ends were cut back, 4 bases at V and 6 bases at J, with 7 bases in the middle. The CDR3 is 12 residues long. The CDR3 nucleotides are TGTGCCAGCAGTTCCCGGCGAAACATTCAGTACTTC. It is translated as CASSSRRNIQYF.

This clonotype was recorded many times. The rearrangement links TRBV29-1 to TRBJ1-2, with a tentative D call TRBD1 (5 bases). Germline V lookup: CDR1 SQVTM, CDR2 ANQGSEA. This CDR3 spans 13 amino acids. V was shortened by 5 bases and J by 8 bases, with 18 bases between the two germline ends. The CDR3 DNA reads as TGCAGCGTTACCCGGGTTTGGGGGGACGGCTACACCTTC. Translating it yields CSVTRVWGDGYTF.

This clonotype has only a few counts. The chain recombines TRBV11-1 with TRBJ2-1; 9 nucleotides match TRBD1. Trimming removed 5 bases from V and 4 bases from J; junction bases left unmatched: 12. The CDR3 length is 17 residues. Per germline, CDR1 SGHAT and CDR2 FQDESV (reference sequence). In nucleotides, the CDR3 is TGTGCCAGCAGCCTACTTATCTCGACAGGGGGTTACAATGAGCAGTTCTTC. Translation gives CASSLLISTGGYNEQFF.

The chain's CDR3 is CASSLAMLGLVGEQYF. Here the CDR3 DNA reads TGTGCCAGCAGTTTAGCGATGCTGGGTCTGGTTGGCGAGCAGTACTTC. J is TRBJ2-7 and V is TRBV12-3 or TRBV12-4; no reliable D call. The V and J ends lost 0 bases and 6 bases respectively, with 18 bases between them. The CDR3 covers 16 residues.

This clonotype was counted only a few times. The CDR3 spells CASGGEQFF. The CDR3 DNA reads TGTGCCAGCGGGGGGGAGCAGTTCTTC. The chain joins TRBV7-8 to TRBJ2-1; a weak D match, TRBD2 (6 bases). Per the germline V gene, CDR1 is SGHVS and CDR2 is FQNEAQ. The CDR3 spans 9 residues. V was shortened by 8 bases and J by 10 bases, with 6 bases between the two germline ends.

This clonotype was recorded at least ten times. The rearrangement joins TRBV2 to TRBJ2-1; tentatively, D is TRBD2 (5 bases). Trimming left V 6 bases short and J 7 bases short, with 10 bases between. The CDR3 is 12 residues long. Germline V CDR1 and CDR2: SNHLY, FYNNEI. The CDR3 spells CASRLVYNEQFF. CDR3 bases: TGTGCCAGCAGACTAGTTTATAATGAGCAGTTCTTC.